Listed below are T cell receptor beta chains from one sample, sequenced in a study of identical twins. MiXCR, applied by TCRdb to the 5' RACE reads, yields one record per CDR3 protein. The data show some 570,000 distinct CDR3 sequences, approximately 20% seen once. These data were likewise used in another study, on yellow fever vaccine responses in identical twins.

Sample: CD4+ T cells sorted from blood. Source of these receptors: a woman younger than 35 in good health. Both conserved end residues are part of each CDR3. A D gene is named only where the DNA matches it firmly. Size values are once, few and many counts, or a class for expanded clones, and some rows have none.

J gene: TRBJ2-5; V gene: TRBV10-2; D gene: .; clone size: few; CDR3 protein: CASSEFSGAQYF; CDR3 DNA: TGCGCCAGCAGTGAGTTTTCGGGAGCCCAGTACTTC
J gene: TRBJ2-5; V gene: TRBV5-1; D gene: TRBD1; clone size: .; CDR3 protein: CASRRGDTGDFQETQYF; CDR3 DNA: TGCGCCAGCAGACGAGGGGACACAGGGGATTTCCAAGAGACCCAGTACTTC
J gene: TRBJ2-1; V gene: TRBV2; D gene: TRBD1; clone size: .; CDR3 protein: CASMGTGGYNEQFF; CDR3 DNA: TGTGCCAGCATGGGGACAGGGGGCTACAATGAGCAGTTCTTC
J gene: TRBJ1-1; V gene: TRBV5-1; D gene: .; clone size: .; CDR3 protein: CASSLDIVGYTEAFF; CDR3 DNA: TGCGCCAGCAGCTTGGATATCGTGGGGTACACTGAAGCTTTCTTT
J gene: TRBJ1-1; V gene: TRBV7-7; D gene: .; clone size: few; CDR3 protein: CASSFSKNTEAFF; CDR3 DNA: TGTGCCAGCAGCTTCAGTAAGAACACTGAAGCTTTCTTT
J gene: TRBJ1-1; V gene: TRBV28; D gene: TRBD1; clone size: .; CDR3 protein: CASSLPGQGYTEAFF; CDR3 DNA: TGTGCCAGCAGTCTACCGGGACAGGGATACACTGAAGCTTTCTTT
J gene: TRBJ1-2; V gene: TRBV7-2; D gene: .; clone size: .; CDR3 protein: CASSTEIGGYGYTF; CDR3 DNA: TGTGCCAGCAGCACAGAGATCGGGGGCTATGGCTACACCTTC
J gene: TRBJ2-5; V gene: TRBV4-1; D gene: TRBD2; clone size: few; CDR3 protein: CASSQETGGQTQYF; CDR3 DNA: TGCGCCAGCAGCCAAGAGACGGGGGGACAGACCCAGTACTTC
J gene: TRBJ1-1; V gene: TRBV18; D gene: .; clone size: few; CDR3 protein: CASSPLGSPEAFF; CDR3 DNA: TGTGCCAGCTCACCACTAGGGAGCCCTGAAGCTTTCTTT
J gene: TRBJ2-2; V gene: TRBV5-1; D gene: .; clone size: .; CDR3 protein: CATHHREGELFF; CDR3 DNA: TGCGCCACCCACCACAGGGAAGGGGAGCTGTTTTTT
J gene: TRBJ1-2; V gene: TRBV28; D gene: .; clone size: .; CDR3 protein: CASSPVWVLLSGRSYTF; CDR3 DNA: TGTGCCAGCAGCCCGGTTTGGGTGTTGCTGAGCGGTCGCAGTTACACCTTC
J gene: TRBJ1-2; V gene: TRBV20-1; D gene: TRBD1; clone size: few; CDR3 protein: CSARDFQGAYGYTF; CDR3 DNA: TGCAGTGCTAGAGATTTCCAGGGGGCCTATGGCTACACCTTC
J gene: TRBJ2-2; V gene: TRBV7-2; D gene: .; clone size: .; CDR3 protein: CASSPGLVEELFF; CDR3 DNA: TGTGCCAGCAGCCCCGGACTCGTCGAGGAGCTGTTTTTT
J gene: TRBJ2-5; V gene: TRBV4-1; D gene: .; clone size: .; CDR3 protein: CASSQASSTSRGTQYF; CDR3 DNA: TGCGCCAGCAGCCAAGCCTCCTCAACTAGCCGGGGAACCCAGTACTTC
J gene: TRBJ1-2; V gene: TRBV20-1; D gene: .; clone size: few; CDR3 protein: CSAIGRRTNYGYTF; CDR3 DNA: TGCAGTGCTATCGGCAGACGGACCAACTATGGCTACACCTTC
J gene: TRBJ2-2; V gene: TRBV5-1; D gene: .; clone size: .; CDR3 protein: CASSGDPNTGELFF; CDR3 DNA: TGCGCCAGCAGTGGGGATCCGAACACCGGGGAGCTGTTTTTT
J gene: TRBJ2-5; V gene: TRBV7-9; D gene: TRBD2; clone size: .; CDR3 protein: CASSLRTSGIQETQYF; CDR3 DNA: TGTGCCAGCAGCTTAAGGACTAGCGGGATCCAAGAGACCCAGTACTTC
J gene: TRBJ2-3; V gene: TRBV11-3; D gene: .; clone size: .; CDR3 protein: CASSFDGGTQYF; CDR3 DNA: TGTGCCAGCAGCTTCGACGGGGGTACGCAGTATTTT
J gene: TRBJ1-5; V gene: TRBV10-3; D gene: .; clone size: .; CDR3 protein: CAISVGQPNQPQHF; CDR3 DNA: TGTGCCATCAGTGTTGGGCAGCCCAATCAGCCCCAGCATTTT
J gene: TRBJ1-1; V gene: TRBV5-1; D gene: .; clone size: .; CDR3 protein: CASSLSGTGYTEAFF; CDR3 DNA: TGCGCCAGCAGCTTGTCTGGTACGGGGTACACTGAAGCTTTCTTT
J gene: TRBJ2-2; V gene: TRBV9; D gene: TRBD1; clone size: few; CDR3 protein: CASSVVGQANTGELFF; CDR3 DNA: TGTGCCAGCAGCGTAGTTGGACAGGCGAACACCGGGGAGCTGTTTTTT
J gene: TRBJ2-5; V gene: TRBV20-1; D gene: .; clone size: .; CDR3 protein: CSAPHGQLQETQYF; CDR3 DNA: TGCAGTGCCCCCCATGGACAGTTACAAGAGACCCAGTACTTC
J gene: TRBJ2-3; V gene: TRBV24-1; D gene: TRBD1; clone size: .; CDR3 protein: CATSDSQGDFRTDTQYF; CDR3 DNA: TGTGCCACCAGTGATTCCCAGGGGGATTTCCGCACAGATACGCAGTATTTT
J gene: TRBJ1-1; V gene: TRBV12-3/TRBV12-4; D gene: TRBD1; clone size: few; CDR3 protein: CASSLKGAAFF; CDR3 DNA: TGTGCCAGCAGTTTAAAGGGGGCGGCTTTCTTT
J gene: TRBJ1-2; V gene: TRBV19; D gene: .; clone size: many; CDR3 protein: CWVEGYTF; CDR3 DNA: TGCTGGGTTGAAGGCTACACCTTC
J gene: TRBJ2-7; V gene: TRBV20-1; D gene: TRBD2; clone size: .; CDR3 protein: CSASFSSGSSYEQYF; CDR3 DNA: TGCAGTGCTAGTTTTTCTAGCGGGAGCTCCTACGAGCAGTACTTC
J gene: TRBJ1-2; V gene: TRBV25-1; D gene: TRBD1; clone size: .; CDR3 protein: CASSVGQGNYGYTF; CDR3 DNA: TGTGCCAGCAGTGTGGGACAGGGGAACTATGGCTACACCTTC
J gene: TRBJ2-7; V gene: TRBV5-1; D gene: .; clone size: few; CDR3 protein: CASSLDSYLGYEQYF; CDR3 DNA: TGCGCCAGCAGCTTGGATTCCTATTTGGGTTACGAGCAGTACTTC
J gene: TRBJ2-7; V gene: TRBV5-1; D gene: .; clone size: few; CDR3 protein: CASSLTGSSSYEQYF; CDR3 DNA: TGCGCCAGCAGCTTGACCGGGTCAAGCTCCTACGAGCAGTACTTC
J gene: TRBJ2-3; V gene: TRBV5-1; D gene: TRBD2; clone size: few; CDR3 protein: CASSLQSGGGTDTQYF; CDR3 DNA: TGCGCCAGCAGCCTACAAAGCGGGGGGGGCACAGATACGCAGTATTTT
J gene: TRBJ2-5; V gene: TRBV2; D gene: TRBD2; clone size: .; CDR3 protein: CASSNSGPAGGTQYF; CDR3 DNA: TGTGCCAGCAGTAATAGCGGGCCCGCGGGAGGGACCCAGTACTTC
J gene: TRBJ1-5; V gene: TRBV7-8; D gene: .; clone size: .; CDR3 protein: CASSLRVGPSLYSNQPQHF; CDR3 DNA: TGTGCCAGCAGCTTACGCGTCGGACCCTCTTTATATAGCAATCAGCCCCAGCATTTT
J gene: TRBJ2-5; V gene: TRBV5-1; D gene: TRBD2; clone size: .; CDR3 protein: CASSFGAGGPLQETQYF; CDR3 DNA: TGCGCCAGCAGCTTTGGGGCGGGGGGCCCACTCCAAGAGACCCAGTACTTC
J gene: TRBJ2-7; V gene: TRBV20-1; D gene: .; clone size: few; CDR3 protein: CSARDGRGSRGGSYEQYF; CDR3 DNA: TGCAGTGCTAGAGACGGCAGGGGTTCGCGTGGGGGGTCCTACGAGCAGTACTTC
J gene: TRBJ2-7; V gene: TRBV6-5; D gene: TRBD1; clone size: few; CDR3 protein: CASSWGQGFYEQYF; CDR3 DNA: TGTGCCAGCAGTTGGGGACAGGGGTTTTACGAGCAGTACTTC
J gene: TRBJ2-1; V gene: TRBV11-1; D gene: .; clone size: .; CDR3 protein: CASSSSGTRSSMGSNEQFF; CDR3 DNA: TGTGCCAGCAGCTCCTCCGGGACAAGGTCCTCCATGGGCAGCAATGAGCAGTTCTTC
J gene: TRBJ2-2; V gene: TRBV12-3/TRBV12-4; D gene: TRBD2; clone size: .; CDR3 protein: CASSLPAGGTGELFF; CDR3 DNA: TGTGCCAGCAGTTTGCCAGCGGGGGGCACCGGGGAGCTGTTTTTT
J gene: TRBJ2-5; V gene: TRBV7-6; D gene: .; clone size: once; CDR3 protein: CASSYPDKALQETQYF; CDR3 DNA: TGTGCCAGCAGTTACCCAGACAAGGCTTTACAAGAGACCCAGTACTTC
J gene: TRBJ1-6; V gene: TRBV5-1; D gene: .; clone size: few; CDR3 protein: CASSLEGHSPLHF; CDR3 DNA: TGCGCCAGCAGCTTGGAGGGGCATTCACCCCTCCACTTT
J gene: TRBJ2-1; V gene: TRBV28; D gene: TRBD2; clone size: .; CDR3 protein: CASSLYLAGGPGSYNEQFF; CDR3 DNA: TGTGCCAGCAGTTTATACCTAGCGGGGGGTCCCGGCTCCTACAATGAGCAGTTCTTC
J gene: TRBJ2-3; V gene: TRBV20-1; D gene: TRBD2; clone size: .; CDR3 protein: CSARSPLLAGMADTQYF; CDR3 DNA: TGCAGTGCTAGGTCCCCACTACTAGCGGGAATGGCAGATACGCAGTATTTT
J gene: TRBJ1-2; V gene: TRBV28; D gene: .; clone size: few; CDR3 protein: CASRPNRVDVRGYTF; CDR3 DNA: TGTGCCAGCAGGCCTAACAGGGTAGATGTACGTGGCTACACCTTC
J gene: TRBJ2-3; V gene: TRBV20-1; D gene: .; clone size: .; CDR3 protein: CSARKDGLTDTQYF; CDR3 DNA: TGCAGTGCTAGAAAGGATGGCCTCACAGATACGCAGTATTTT
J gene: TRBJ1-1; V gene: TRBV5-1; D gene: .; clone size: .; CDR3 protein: CASSRNTANTEAFF; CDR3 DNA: TGCGCCAGCAGCCGCAATACTGCGAACACTGAAGCTTTCTTT
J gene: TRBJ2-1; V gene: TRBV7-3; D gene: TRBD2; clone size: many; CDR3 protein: CASSPRAGGNANGNEQFF; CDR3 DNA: TGTGCCAGCAGCCCACGAGCGGGAGGAAATGCAAATGGGAATGAGCAGTTCTTC
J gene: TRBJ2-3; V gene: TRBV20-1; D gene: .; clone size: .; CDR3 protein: CSARGGGHTDTQYF; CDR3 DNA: TGCAGTGCTAGAGGGGGCGGCCACACAGATACGCAGTATTTT
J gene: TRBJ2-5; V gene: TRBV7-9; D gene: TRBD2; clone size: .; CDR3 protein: CASNGREVGETQYF; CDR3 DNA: TGTGCCAGCAATGGTCGGGAGGTGGGGGAGACCCAGTACTTC
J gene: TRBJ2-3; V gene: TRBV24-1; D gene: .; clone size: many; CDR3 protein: CATSVSGPDTQYF; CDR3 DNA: TGTGCCACCAGTGTCTCCGGTCCCGATACGCAGTATTTT
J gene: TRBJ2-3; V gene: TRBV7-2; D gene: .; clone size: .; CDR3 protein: CASSFGRWVDTQYF; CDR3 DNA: TGTGCCAGCAGCTTCGGAAGATGGGTTGATACGCAGTATTTT
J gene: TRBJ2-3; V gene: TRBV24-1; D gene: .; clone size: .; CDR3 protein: CATSERGRLTDTQYF; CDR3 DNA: TGTGCCACCAGTGAAAGGGGGAGATTGACAGATACGCAGTATTTT
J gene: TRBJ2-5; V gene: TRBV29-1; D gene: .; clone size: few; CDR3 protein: CSVEVGRVFQETQYF; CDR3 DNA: TGCAGCGTTGAGGTTGGCAGGGTATTTCAAGAGACCCAGTACTTC
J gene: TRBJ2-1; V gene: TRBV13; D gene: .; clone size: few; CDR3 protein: CASSLARAAYNEQFF; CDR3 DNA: TGTGCCAGCAGCTTAGCCAGGGCAGCCTACAATGAGCAGTTCTTC
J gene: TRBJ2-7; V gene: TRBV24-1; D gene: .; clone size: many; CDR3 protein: CATRGHPVVQYF; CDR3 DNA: TGTGCCACCCGGGGACACCCTGTGGTGCAGTACTTC
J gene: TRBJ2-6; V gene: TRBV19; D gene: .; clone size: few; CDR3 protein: CASSTSSYSGANVLTF; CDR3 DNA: TGTGCCAGTAGTACGTCCTCTTACTCTGGGGCCAACGTCCTGACTTTC
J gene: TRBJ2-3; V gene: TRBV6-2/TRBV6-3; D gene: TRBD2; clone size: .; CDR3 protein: CASSILAGGFTDTQYF; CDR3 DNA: TGTGCCAGCAGTATACTAGCGGGGGGGTTCACAGATACGCAGTATTTT
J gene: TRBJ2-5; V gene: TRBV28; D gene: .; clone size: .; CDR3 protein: CASSPYREGTQYF; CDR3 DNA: TGTGCCAGCAGCCCTTACAGGGAGGGGACCCAGTACTTC
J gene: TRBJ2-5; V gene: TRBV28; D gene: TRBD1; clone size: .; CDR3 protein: CASSRSTGGQETQYF; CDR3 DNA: TGTGCCAGCAGTCGATCCACAGGGGGGCAAGAGACCCAGTACTTC
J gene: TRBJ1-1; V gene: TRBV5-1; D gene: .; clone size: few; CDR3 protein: CASSFGHLNTEAFF; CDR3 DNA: TGCGCCAGCAGCTTTGGACATCTCAACACTGAAGCTTTCTTT